The present TCR beta chain was sequenced within a study of blood T cell repertoires in COVID-19. About the research overall: Whether acute or convalescent, the COVID-19 samples came from the United States, Italy and Spain. T cells, B-cell-depleted T cells, or PBMCs supplied cDNA or gDNA.

It was during active infection that Seattle patients were enrolled and then longitudinally followed. CDR1 and CDR2 (germline): GTSNPN, SVGIG (reference sequence). The CDR3 is made up of 14 amino acids. The V gene lost 2 bases and the J gene lost 4 bases, with 12 bases spanning the gap. In the authors' workflow: Estimated nucleated cell counts came from reference gene primer amplification. Sequencing used immunoSEQ multiplex PCR; TCRdb keeps in-frame clones, though not all of them. The V and J calls and clone size are taken from that table; D and trimming were inferred from the DNA. Among about 270,000 clones listed, approximately 84% were seen once. The table lists this clone with a few counts.

The source of this sequence is a human donor with COVID-19, enrolled during active disease. The donor label of this sample is uncertain. The rearrangement uses TRBV30 and TRBJ1-3; a weak D match, TRBD1 (5 bases). The sequenced sample consisted of peripheral blood. CDR3 loop: CAWSSDRIGNTIYF. CDR3 coding DNA: TGTGCCTGGAGTTCAGACAGAATAGGAAACACCATATATTTT.